This TCR beta chain was found in a study of shared clonotypes between healthy human individuals. Background on the study: Each donor contributed plates that comprised three CD4 naive, three CD4 memory, two CD8 naive and one CD8 memory.

Memory CD4+ cells were the fraction left after CD45RA+ naive selection. Turning to this clone: The target antigen is unknown.

TCRdb's copy holds only in-frame clones and misses some; the assay was immunoSEQ multiplex PCR. Of a few million clones listed, under 97% are singletons. The CDR3 is made up of 15 amino acids. Trimming took 6 bases from V and 0 from J, leaving 13 bases between them. Germline assignment: CDR1 SNHLY and CDR2 FYNNEI. Overall study findings and caveats: Rarefaction gave evidence that sorted-subset sequencing remained incomplete despite large depth. A generally larger estimated richness was seen in naive subsets than in memory subsets.

Sequencing was performed on naive CD4+ T cells sorted from blood. As to subset: CD45RA+ positively selected. The chain has TRBV2 and TRBJ2-3; D gene unclear. The origin of this receptor is a man in his late teens or twenties in good health. The CDR3 protein is CASSRDSASTDTQYF. CDR3 nucleotides: TGTGCCAGCAGCCGCGATTCGGCGAGCACAGATACGCAGTATTTT.